The rows below give T cell receptor beta chains drawn from one sample of a study of cytomegalovirus exposure and HLA in healthy donors. TCRdb's copy holds only in-frame clones and misses some; the assay was immunoSEQ multiplex PCR. The sample has under 200,000 clones; about 85% are singletons. The sequenced sample was PBMCs. The receptors come from a man between 50 and 59 years old in good health and CMV-seronegative. The CDR3 runs from the conserved cysteine through the conserved F or W. Each record gives: V gene, clone size, J gene, CDR3 protein. Clone size, where shown, is once, few, many, or a class for clones that have expanded.

v_call: TRBV6-5; clone_size: .; j_call: TRBJ2-2; cdr3_aa: CASSYPDWTGELFF
v_call: TRBV7-9; clone_size: .; j_call: TRBJ1-6; cdr3_aa: CASSPTGVVGSLHF
v_call: TRBV10-3; clone_size: .; j_call: TRBJ2-5; cdr3_aa: CAISEERDSGTQYF
v_call: TRBV7-2; clone_size: once; j_call: .; cdr3_aa: CASSFGDRLYEQYF
v_call: TRBV5-8; clone_size: few; j_call: TRBJ1-2; cdr3_aa: CASLPGYTF
v_call: TRBV19; clone_size: .; j_call: TRBJ2-2; cdr3_aa: CASSIRPSEAGELFF
v_call: TRBV13; clone_size: .; j_call: TRBJ1-2; cdr3_aa: CASSFSIPGGGYTF
v_call: TRBV19; clone_size: .; j_call: TRBJ1-2; cdr3_aa: CASSVTGEVGSYTF
v_call: TRBV7-2; clone_size: .; j_call: TRBJ1-4; cdr3_aa: CASSLQVATNEKLFF
v_call: TRBV4-3; clone_size: .; j_call: TRBJ1-1; cdr3_aa: CASREQGYPEAFF
v_call: TRBV13; clone_size: few; j_call: TRBJ1-1; cdr3_aa: CASSKRVLNTEAFF
v_call: TRBV19; clone_size: many; j_call: TRBJ1-1; cdr3_aa: CASSNPGNTEAFF
v_call: TRBV6-1; clone_size: .; j_call: TRBJ2-7; cdr3_aa: CASSELGARPYEQYF
v_call: TRBV28; clone_size: .; j_call: TRBJ1-4; cdr3_aa: CASSLFPGPNEKLFF
v_call: TRBV6-5; clone_size: .; j_call: TRBJ2-5; cdr3_aa: CASSPGGVKTQYF
v_call: TRBV5-1; clone_size: .; j_call: TRBJ2-5; cdr3_aa: CASSNGGALETQYF
v_call: TRBV4-3; clone_size: .; j_call: TRBJ2-2; cdr3_aa: CASSQDSGTERTRELFF
v_call: TRBV27; clone_size: once; j_call: TRBJ2-3; cdr3_aa: CASSPGVEVKDTQYF